Presented here are 3 T cell receptor beta chains from one specimen sequenced in a study of blood T cell repertoires in COVID-19. Method: immunoSEQ multiplex PCR; TCRdb's copy keeps in-frame clones and lacks some. The sample records roughly 250,000 clones, about 87% being singletons. Source material: PBMCs or T cells enriched from blood (not recorded which). The receptor set was obtained from a man between 50 and 59 years old who had been exposed to COVID-19.

The chain combines TRBV28 with TRBJ1-4; 8 bases map to TRBD1. The junction had 6 bases not matched to a gene; V was cut back by 6 bases and J by 0 bases. Germline CDR1 reads MDHEN; CDR2 reads SYDVKM. CDR3 length: 16 residues. The chain's CDR3 is CASSAAGGATNEKLFF. CDR3 in DNA: TGTGCCAGCAGCGCCGCAGGGGGCGCAACTAATGAAAAACTGTTTTTT. Variable domain in full (rest from reference TRBV28 and TRBJ1-4): DVKVTQSSRYLVKRTGEKVFLECVQDMDHENMFWYRQDPGLGLRLIYFSYDVKMKEKGDIPEGYSVSREKKERFSLILESASTNQTSMYLCASSAAGGATNEKLFFGSGTQLSVL.

The V call is TRBV28, the J call TRBJ1-1; perhaps TRBD1 as D (5 bases). The CDR3 runs 15 residues. Germline V CDR1 and CDR2: MDHEN, SYDVKM. Trimming stripped 1 base from V and 4 bases from J, with 13 bases between. For the CDR3, the DNA is TGTGCCAGCAGTTTATATCCGGGGGTATTCACTGAAGCTTTCTTT. Translation: CASSLYPGVFTEAFF.

The genes are TRBV5-1 and TRBJ2-5; D is perhaps TRBD2 (5 bases). The CDR3 is 15 residues long. CDR1 and CDR2 (germline): SGHRS, YFSETQ. The V end lost 0 bases, the J end lost 1 base, and 10 bases lay between the germline ends. CDR3 coding DNA: TGCGCCAGCAGCTTGGAGAGGGTAGGCCAAGAGACCCAGTACTTC. Its translation is CASSLERVGQETQYF.